The clone carrying this T cell receptor (beta chain) was counted a few times. Its antigen is still unknown. Sequencing targeted expressed TCRB transcripts, as all isolated RNA had been reverse transcribed. Sequencing was performed with immunoSEQ multiplex PCR; in TCRdb, only in-frame clones are kept and a portion is missing. The repertoire holds about 250,000 clones, with roughly 15% as singletons. This record comes from a study of beta chain features in type 1 diabetes. The study, taken as a whole, reports: Patients with Type 1 diabetes showed moderately but significantly shorter TCRB CDR3s in all four CD4+ subsets.

This clonotype was sampled from a woman aged 40 to 50 in good health. The sequenced sample was naive CD4+ T cells from blood.

CDR3 coding DNA: TGTGCCAGCAACCCAGGGGGGTCCTACAATGAGCAGTTCTTC. This translates into CASNPGGSYNEQFF. The chain employs TRBV19 and TRBJ2-1; TRBD1 is a possible D gene (7 bases). From germline, CDR1 is LNHDA and CDR2 SQIVND (reference sequence). Trimming removed 9 bases at V and 1 base at J, with 13 bases between. The CDR3 runs 14 residues.